These T cell receptor beta chains were read from a single sample in a study of T cells in Graves' hyperthyroidism and ophthalmopathy. TCRdb itself ran the multiplex PCR reads through MiXCR, one entry per CDR3 protein. The sample records hundreds of thousands of distinct CDR3 sequences, 30% to 40% being singletons. The sequencing sample was made of blood. The receptor set was obtained from a woman aged 40-49 years with Graves' hyperthyroidism. The CDR3 runs from the conserved cysteine through the conserved F or W.

17 | TRBV7-2 | CASSLAGGTGSGNTIYF
15 | TRBV5-1 | CASSFGSDYNEKLFF
14 | TRBV29-1 | CSVDRGLGMDEQYF
13 | TRBV20-1 | CSAWTGGNYGYTF
15 | TRBV27 | CASSSAERRHQPQHF
12 | TRBV20-1 | CSAITGVANEHF
15 | TRBV20-1 | CSARDRAGGSYEQYF
14 | TRBV10-3 | CATTSSKTSYEQYF
15 | TRBV19 | CASRSTGGAVQPQHF
15 | TRBV15 | CATSTRAGSGNTIYF
15 | TRBV6-5 | CASSLLFGTSYEQYF
14 | TRBV20-1 | CSAREAQIHQPQHF
16 | TRBV10-3 | CAISGVGKISNYGYTF
16 | TRBV27 | CASSSLLTEGNQPQHF
14 | TRBV20-1 | CSARLQGEETEAFF
16 | TRBV7-8 | CASSFLRTGEDSPLHF
15 | TRBV10-3 | CAIRDGTGYSSPLHF
15 | TRBV19 | CASSETGAGANVLTF
15 | TRBV13 | CASSLVYRVNTEAFF
16 | TRBV25-1 | CASSEWRTVNTGELFF
15 | TRBV7-6 | CASSLRTDNTGGLFF
12 | TRBV7-6 | CASSTTGNEQYF